This note documents a single T cell receptor beta chain sequence. The antigen is undetermined. This sample stems from a study of glioma-infiltrating T cells. Study findings and constraints: Tissue and blood shared very few CDR3 sequences.

This CDR3 contains 14 residues. From germline, CDR1 is DFQATT and CDR2 SNEGSKA (reference sequence). The V and J ends lost 5 bases and 4 bases, in that order; junction bases with no gene match: 6. TCR alpha and beta CDR3 regions were amplified from RNA using iRepertoire nested multiplex PCR. TCRdb re-analysed the multiplex PCR reads in MiXCR, keeping a single row per CDR3 protein. Among 44,000 or so distinct CDR3 sequences listed, about 20% were seen once. The receptor was derived from a human donor with low-grade glioma or glioblastoma, undergoing nonglioma brain surgery, or in good health (not recorded which). The sample taken for sequencing was glioma tissue, nonneoplastic brain tissue, or PBMCs (not recorded which). This rearrangement joins TRBV20-1 to TRBJ2-1; TRBD2 agrees at 9 bases. In DNA, the CDR3 is TGCAGTGCTCGAGGGCTAGCGGGGTACAATGAGCAGTTCTTC. This translates into CSARGLAGYNEQFF.